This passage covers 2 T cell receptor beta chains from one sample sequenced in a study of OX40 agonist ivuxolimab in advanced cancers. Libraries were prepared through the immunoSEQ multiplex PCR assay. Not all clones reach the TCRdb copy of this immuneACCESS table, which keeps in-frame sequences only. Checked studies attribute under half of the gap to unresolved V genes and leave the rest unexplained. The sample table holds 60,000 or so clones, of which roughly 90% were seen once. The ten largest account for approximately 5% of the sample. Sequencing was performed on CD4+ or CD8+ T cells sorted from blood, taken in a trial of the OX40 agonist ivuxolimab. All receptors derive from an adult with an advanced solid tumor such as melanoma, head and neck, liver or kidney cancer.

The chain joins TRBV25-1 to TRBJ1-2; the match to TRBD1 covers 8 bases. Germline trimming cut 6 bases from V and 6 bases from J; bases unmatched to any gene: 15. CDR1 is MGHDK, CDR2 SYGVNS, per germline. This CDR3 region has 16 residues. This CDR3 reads CASSGPGQAASNGYTF. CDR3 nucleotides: TGTGCCAGCAGCGGCCCGGGACAGGCAGCTAGCAATGGCTACACCTTC.

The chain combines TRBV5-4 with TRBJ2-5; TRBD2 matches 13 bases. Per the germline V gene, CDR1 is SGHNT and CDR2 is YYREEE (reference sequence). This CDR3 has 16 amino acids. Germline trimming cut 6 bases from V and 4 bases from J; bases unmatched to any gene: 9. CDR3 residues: CASKAYTSGRAETQYF. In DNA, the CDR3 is TGTGCCAGCAAAGCTTACACTAGCGGGAGGGCAGAGACCCAGTACTTC.